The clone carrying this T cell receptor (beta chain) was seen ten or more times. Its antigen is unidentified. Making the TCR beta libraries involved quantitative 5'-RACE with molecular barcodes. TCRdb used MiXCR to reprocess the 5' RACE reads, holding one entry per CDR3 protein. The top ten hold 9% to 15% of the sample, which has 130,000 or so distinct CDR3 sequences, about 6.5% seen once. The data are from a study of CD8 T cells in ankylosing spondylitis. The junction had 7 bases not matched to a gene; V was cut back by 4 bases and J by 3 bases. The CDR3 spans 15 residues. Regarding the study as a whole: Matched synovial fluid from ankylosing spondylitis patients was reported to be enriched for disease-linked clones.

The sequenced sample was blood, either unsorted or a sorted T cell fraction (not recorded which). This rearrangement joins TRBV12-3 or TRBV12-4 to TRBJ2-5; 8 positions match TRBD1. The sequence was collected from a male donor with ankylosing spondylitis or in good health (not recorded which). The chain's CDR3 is CASSSGGTSEETQYF. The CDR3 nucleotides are TGTGCCAGCAGTTCAGGGGGCACCTCGGAAGAGACCCAGTACTTC.